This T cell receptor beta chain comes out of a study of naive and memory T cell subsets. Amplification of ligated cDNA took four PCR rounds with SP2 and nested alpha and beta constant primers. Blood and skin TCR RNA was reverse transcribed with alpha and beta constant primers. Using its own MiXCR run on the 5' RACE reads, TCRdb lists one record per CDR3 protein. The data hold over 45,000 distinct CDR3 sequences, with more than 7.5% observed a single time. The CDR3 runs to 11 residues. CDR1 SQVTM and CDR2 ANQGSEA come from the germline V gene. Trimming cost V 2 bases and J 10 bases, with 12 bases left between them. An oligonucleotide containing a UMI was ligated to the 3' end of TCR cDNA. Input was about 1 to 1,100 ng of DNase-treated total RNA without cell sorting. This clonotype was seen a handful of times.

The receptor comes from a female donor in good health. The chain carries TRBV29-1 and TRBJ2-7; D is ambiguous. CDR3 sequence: CSVETDIGQYF. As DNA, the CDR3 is TGCAGCGTTGAAACTGACATTGGACAGTACTTC.